This T cell receptor (beta chain) emerged from a study of blood T cell repertoires in COVID-19. The overall study: Whether acute or convalescent, the COVID-19 samples came from the United States, Italy and Spain. T cells, B-cell-depleted T cells, or PBMCs supplied cDNA or gDNA.

Authors' data handling: Reference gene primer amplification yielded estimated nucleated cell counts. Libraries were prepared by immunoSEQ multiplex PCR; TCRdb keeps only in-frame clonotypes and omits some of them. The D gene and trimming were derived from the DNA, and the V and J assignments and clone size from that table. The table lists over 300,000 clones, approximately 85% of them singletons. The CDR3 has 15 amino acids. The V and J ends lost 0 bases and 4 bases respectively, with 9 bases between them. Germline lookup yields CDR1 WSHSY and CDR2 SAAADI. This clone was observed once. The source is a human donor in a cohort sampled during active COVID-19. The chain has TRBV10-2 and TRBJ2-2; the D gene is possibly TRBD2 (5 bases). Material for sequencing was peripheral blood. This CDR3 is CASSESGVGTGELFF. The CDR3 DNA sequence: TGCGCCAGCAGTGAGTCCGGGGTGGGCACCGGGGAGCTGTTTTTT.